The TCR beta chain under discussion was sequenced for a study of T-cell memory formation after mild COVID-19. Constant-segment primers were used for 5'RACE, and the resulting TCR alpha and TCR beta cDNA libraries carried sample barcodes and UMIs. TCRdb re-analysed the 5' RACE reads in MiXCR, keeping a single row per CDR3 protein. The profile covers 120,000 to 150,000 distinct CDR3 sequences, with 6% to 7% appearing a single time and around 1.9% taken by the ten largest. Whole-study findings and limits: Pre-infection memory contained some responding clones, which suggested that cross-reactive memory had joined.

This clonotype came up many times. Its specificity is not known. V lost 4 bases to trimming and J lost 1 base; unmatched junction nucleotides: 10. The CDR3 loop spans 19 amino acids. Germline CDR1 reads KGHDR; CDR2 reads SFDVKD. The chain links TRBV24-1 to TRBJ2-6; 9 nucleotides align to TRBD1. Sequenced sample: PBMCs or a T cell subset sorted from them (not recorded which). The receptor's source is an adult woman who had mild COVID-19 (a few samples of this study predate the infection). Cell type and time point are not known. This chain's CDR3 is CATSDPRQGVSSGANVLTF. The DNA for the CDR3 is TGTGCCACCAGTGACCCGAGACAGGGGGTTTCTTCTGGGGCCAACGTCCTGACTTTC.